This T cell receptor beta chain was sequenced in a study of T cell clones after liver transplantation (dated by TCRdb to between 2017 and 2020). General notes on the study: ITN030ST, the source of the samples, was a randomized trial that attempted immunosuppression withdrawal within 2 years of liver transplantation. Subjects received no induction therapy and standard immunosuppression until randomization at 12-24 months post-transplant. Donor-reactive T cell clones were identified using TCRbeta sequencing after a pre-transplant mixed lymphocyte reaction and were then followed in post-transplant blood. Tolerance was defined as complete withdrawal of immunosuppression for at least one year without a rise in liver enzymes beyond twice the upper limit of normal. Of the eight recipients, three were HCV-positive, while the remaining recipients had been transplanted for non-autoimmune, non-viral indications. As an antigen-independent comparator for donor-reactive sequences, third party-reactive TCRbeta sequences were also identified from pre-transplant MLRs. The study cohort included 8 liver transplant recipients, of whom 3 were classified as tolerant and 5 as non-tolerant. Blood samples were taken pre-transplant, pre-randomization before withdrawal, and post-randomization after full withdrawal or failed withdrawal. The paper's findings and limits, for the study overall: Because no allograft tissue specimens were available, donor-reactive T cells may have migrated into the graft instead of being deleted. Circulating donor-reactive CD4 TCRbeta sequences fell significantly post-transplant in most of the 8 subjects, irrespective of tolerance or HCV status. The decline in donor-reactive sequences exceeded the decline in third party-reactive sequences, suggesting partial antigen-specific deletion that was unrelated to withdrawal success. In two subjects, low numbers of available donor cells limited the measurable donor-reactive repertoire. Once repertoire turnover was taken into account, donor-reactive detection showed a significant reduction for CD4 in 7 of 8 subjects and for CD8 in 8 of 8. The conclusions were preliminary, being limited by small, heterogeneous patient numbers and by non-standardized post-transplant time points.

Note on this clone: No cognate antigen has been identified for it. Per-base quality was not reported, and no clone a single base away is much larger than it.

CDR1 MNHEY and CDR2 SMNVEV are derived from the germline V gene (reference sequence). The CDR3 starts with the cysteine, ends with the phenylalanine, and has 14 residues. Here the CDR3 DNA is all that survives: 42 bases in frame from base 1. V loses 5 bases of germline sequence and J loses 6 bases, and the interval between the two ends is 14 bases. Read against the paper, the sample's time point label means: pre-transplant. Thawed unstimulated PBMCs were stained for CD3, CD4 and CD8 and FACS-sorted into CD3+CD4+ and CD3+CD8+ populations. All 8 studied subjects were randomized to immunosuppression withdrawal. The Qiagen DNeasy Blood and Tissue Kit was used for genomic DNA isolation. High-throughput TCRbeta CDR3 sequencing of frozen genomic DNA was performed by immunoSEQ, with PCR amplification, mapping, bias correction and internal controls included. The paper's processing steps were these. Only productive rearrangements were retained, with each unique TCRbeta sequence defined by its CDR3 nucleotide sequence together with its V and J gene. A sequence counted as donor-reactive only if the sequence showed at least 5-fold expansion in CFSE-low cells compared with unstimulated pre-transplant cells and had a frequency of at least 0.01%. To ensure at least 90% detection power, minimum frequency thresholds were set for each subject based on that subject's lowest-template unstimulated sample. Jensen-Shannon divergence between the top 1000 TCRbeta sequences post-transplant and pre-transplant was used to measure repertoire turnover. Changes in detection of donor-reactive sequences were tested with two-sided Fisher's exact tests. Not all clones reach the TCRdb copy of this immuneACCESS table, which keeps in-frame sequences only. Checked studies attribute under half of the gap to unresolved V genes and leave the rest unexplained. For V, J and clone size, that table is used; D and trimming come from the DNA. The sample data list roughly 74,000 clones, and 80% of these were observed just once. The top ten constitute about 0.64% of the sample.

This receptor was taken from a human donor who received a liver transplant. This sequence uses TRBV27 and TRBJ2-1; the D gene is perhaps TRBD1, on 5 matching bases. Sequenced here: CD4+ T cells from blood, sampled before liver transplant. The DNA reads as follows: TGTGCCAGCAGTCTACAGGTTGCCGGCAATGAGCAGTTCTTC. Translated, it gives CASSLQVAGNEQFF.